Given below is one T cell receptor beta chain in context. Its antigen is unknown. This sample was included in a study of vaccination and CD4 T cells after COVID-19. For the study at large: Participants were administered two doses of either the BNT162b2 or the mRNA-1273 vaccine. Post-vaccine sample collection happened at a median of approximately 70 days after dose two, ranging 14 to 241. Post-COVID specimens were obtained a median about 100 days after diagnosis (range 35 to 161).

Described time point: late sampling 161 to 241 days after vaccination in a few convalescent patients. Treatment meaning: approximately 9-day PBMC culture with coronavirus spike peptide pools or control peptides (ViraFEST assay). V lost 3 bases and J 4 bases, leaving 9 bases between the germline ends. In germline, CDR1 is SGHTA, CDR2 FQGNSA. The CDR3 is 13 amino acids. Sequencing of cultured CD4+ T cell DNA used the Oncomine TCR Beta short-read assay. From the PCR reads, TCRdb called clonotypes with MiXCR, one entry per CDR3 protein. The data contain 20,000 to 25,000 distinct CDR3 sequences, 46% of them seen just once; the ten biggest clones take up about 13%.

This specimen was CD4+ T cells from blood, cultured in vitro, taken about 7 months after SARS-CoV-2 vaccination. This sequence originates from a human donor who had recovered from COVID-19. This sequence joins TRBV7-2 and TRBJ1-1; D not resolved. The CDR3 DNA reads TGTGCCAGCAGCTTCATTCGGGGCACTGAAGCTTTCTTT. Translation: CASSFIRGTEAFF. Supplemented by reference TRBV7-2 and TRBJ1-1, the full variable domain reads GAGVSQSPSNKVTEKGKDVELRCDPISGHTALYWYRQSLGQGLEFLIYFQGNSAPDKSGLPSDRFSAERTGGSVSTLTIQRTQQEDSAVYLCASSFIRGTEAFFGQGTRLTVV.